This TCR beta chain was found in a study of CD8+CD57+ T cells in acquired aplastic anemia. The CDR3 extends over 17 amino acids. CDR1 and CDR2 from the germline V gene are SGHAT and FQNNGV. Germline trimming cut 4 bases from V and 3 bases from J; bases unmatched to any gene: 8. Genomic DNA, the template, was used for profiling of the TCR beta VDJ and CDR3. TCRdb recomputed calls from the reads with MiXCR, one row per CDR3 protein. Altogether approximately 380,000 distinct CDR3 sequences are present, around 68% being singletons, with the ten largest covering 4%. V is TRBV11-2 and J is TRBJ2-3, with 12 bases fitting TRBD2. The sequence was collected from a human donor in good health, serving as a control. Sequencing used sorted CD4+, CD8+, or CD8+CD57+ T cells (not recorded which) from PBMCs. Written as DNA, the CDR3 is TGTGCCAGCAGCTCCGCCCCTCTAGCGGGGGGGACAGATACGCAGTATTTT. It is translated as CASSSAPLAGGTDTQYF.